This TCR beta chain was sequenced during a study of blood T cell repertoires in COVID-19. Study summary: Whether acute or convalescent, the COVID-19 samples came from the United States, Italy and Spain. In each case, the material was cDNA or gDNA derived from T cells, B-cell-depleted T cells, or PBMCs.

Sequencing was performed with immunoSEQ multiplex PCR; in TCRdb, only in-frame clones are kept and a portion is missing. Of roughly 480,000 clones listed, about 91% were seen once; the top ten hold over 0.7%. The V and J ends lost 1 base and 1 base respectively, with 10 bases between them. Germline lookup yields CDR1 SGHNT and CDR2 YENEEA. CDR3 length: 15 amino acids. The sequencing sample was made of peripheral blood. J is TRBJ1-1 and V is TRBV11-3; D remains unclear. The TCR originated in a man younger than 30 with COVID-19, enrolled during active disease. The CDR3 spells CASSLASGSNTEAFF. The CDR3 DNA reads TGTGCCAGCAGCTTAGCCTCAGGATCGAACACTGAAGCTTTCTTT.